The 27 T cell receptor beta chains below all came from one sample that was sequenced in a study of beta chain features in type 1 diabetes. As every portion of the isolated RNA was reverse transcribed, the sequencing read expressed TCRB transcripts. Profiling relied on immunoSEQ multiplex PCR, and the TCRdb table lists in-frame clones only, not all of them. Altogether 860,000 or so clones are present, 17% being singletons, with the ten largest covering 0.023%. Sequenced material: naive CD4+ T cells from blood. The receptors here all came from a woman aged 18-29 years in good health.

The rearrangement links TRBV4-3 to TRBJ1-5; possibly TRBD1 for D (6 bases). Germline CDR1 LGHNA, CDR2 YSLEER. The CDR3 has 18 amino acids. Trimming cost V 1 base and J 2 bases, with 18 bases left between them. The CDR3 sequence: CASSQGVAGVGGNQPQHF. Here the CDR3 DNA reads TGCGCCAGCAGCCAAGGGGTCGCAGGGGTTGGTGGCAATCAGCCCCAGCATTTT.

This clone appeared a few times. The chain has TRBV21-1 and TRBJ2-7; TRBD2, the table's D call, lacks a check against the DNA. TRBV21-1 is designated a pseudogene. The length of the CDR3 is 21 residues. The CDR3 coding sequence is TGTGCCAGCAGCAAGAGGACCCATAGCGGTACTAAGAAGAGGGGAATCTACGAGCAGTACTTC. Translated: CASSKRTHSGTKKRGIYEQYF.

This clone has only one observation. The chain is built from TRBV7-9 and TRBJ2-3, with D perhaps TRBD2 (5 bases). This CDR3 has 18 amino acids. Germline CDR1 and CDR2: SEHNR and FQNEAQ (reference sequence). V dropped 2 bases and J dropped 0 bases, with 18 bases sitting between them. The CDR3 sequence is CASSLIPRLFKSTDTQYF. DNA for the CDR3: TGTGCCAGCAGCTTAATCCCCCGACTATTCAAGAGCACAGATACGCAGTATTTT.

In its sample, this clone was seen a few times. A junction boundary mismatches the germline segment, possibly from a read error. This chain links TRBV2 with TRBJ2-7; 11 nucleotides match TRBD2. The CDR3 length is 13 residues. Germline CDR1 and CDR2: SNHLY and FYNNEI. CDR3 DNA: TGTGCCAGCAGTGTTGGGCCCTTAGCGGGAGGGCCCTTC. Translating gives CASSVGPLAGGPF.

The V and J genes are TRBV5-1 and TRBJ2-4; 14 nucleotides match TRBD2. Germline CDR1 SGHRS, CDR2 YFSETQ. The CDR3 is 19 amino acids. Trimming cost V 4 bases and J 6 bases; bases outside gene matches: 15. Written as DNA, the CDR3 is TGCGCCAGCAGCCCCGGACTAGCGGGAGGATTGGGGTTAGGAAACATTCAGTACTTC. This codes for CASSPGLAGGLGLGNIQYF.

V and J are TRBV11-3 and TRBJ2-3, with 8 bases fitting TRBD1. Losses at the gene ends were 5 bases for V and 10 bases for J; bases not matched to a gene: 5. This CDR3 comprises 12 residues. Germline CDR1 reads SGHNT; CDR2 reads YENEEA. The CDR3 sequence: CASSHYRGAQYF. CDR3 DNA: TGTGCCAGCAGCCACTACAGGGGGGCGCAGTATTTT.

The chain has TRBV28 and TRBJ2-7; no clear D gene. The CDR3 runs 15 residues. In germline, CDR1 is MDHEN, CDR2 SYDVKM. Trimming removed 3 bases from V and 0 bases from J, with 12 bases in between. The CDR3 DNA reads as TGTGCCAGCAGTTTCGCACACGCGGCCTCCTACGAGCAGTACTTC. It encodes CASSFAHAASYEQYF.

This rearrangement joins TRBV5-1 to TRBJ2-3, with no clear D. The CDR3 has 15 residues. Germline CDR1 SGHRS, CDR2 YFSETQ. Trimming left V 7 bases short and J 6 bases short, with 21 bases between. The CDR3 DNA is TGCGCCAGCTCTAAGGGTTTAGGGTTTACGGATACGCAGTATTTT. Its protein product is CASSKGLGFTDTQYF.

The chain joins TRBV11-2 to TRBJ1-4; no firm D call. Trimming took 4 bases from V and 5 from J, leaving 8 bases between them. CDR3 size: 13 residues. Per germline, CDR1 SGHAT and CDR2 FQNNGV. CDR3 DNA sequence: TGTGCCAGCAGCTCCGGGCCGAATGAAAAACTGTTTTTT. It codes for CASSSGPNEKLFF.

The chain employs TRBV27 and TRBJ1-1; D not resolved. V was cut by 6 bases and J by 10 bases, with 18 bases left in between. Germline V CDR1 and CDR2: MNHEY, SMNVEV (reference sequence). The CDR3 totals 13 residues. This CDR3 reads CASSLSGRARAFF. As DNA, the CDR3 is TGTGCCAGCAGCCTGAGTGGGAGGGCTAGAGCTTTCTTT.

This clone occurred a few times. V usage is TRBV11-2 and J usage is TRBJ2-5; 9 bases are a match to TRBD2. Germline V gives CDR1 SGHAT, CDR2 FQNNGV. The CDR3 has 15 amino acids. The J segment lost 7 bases and the V segment lost 0 bases, leaving 6 bases of the junction unmatched. In DNA, the CDR3 is TGTGCCAGCAGCTTAGATCCACTAGCGGGCGGGACCCAGTACTTC. Translation gives CASSLDPLAGGTQYF.

V is TRBV6-5 and J is TRBJ2-2, with D maybe TRBD1 (6 bases). Germline V gene lookup returns CDR1 MNHEY and CDR2 SVGAGI. This CDR3 region has 13 residues. The ends were cut back, 10 bases at V and 7 bases at J, with 16 bases in the middle. The CDR3 region has the DNA TGTGCCATCGGACAGCAACAAAACGGGGAGCTGTTTTTT. Its protein product is CAIGQQQNGELFF.

V gene TRBV5-4 combines with J gene TRBJ1-5; TRBD1 is a possible D gene (6 bases). Trimming removed 0 bases from V and 7 bases from J, with 8 bases in between. Germline V lookup: CDR1 SGHNT, CDR2 YYREEE (reference sequence). The CDR3 is 13 residues long. CDR3 nucleotides: TGTGCCAGCAGCTTGGAGGGGGGCCAGCCCCAGCATTTT. Its protein is CASSLEGGQPQHF.

There are a few counts of this clone. The rearrangement joins TRBV2 to TRBJ2-5, with D possibly TRBD2 on 6 matching bases. The CDR3 consists of 14 residues. Germline loops: CDR1 SNHLY, CDR2 FYNNEI. The V and J ends lost 6 bases and 3 bases respectively, with 14 bases between them. The CDR3 DNA sequence: TGTGCCAGCAGCCGCGGGACTTTTAAAGAGACCCAGTACTTC. Its protein is CASSRGTFKETQYF.

This clone showed up just a few times. The chain has TRBV6-5 and TRBJ2-1; tentatively, D is TRBD1 (6 bases). Germline assignment: CDR1 MNHEY and CDR2 SVGAGI. Between the trimmed V and J ends, which lost 5 bases and 6 bases, there was a span of 8 bases. CDR3 length: 12 amino acids. This chain's CDR3 is CASSEQGNEQFF. The CDR3 DNA reads TGTGCCAGCAGTGAACAGGGCAATGAGCAGTTCTTC.

In this sample, this clone turned up a few times. The chain has TRBV2 and TRBJ1-2, with TRBD1 matching over 9 bases. This CDR3 contains 12 residues. Germline V gene lookup returns CDR1 SNHLY and CDR2 FYNNEI. V lost 10 bases and J lost 6; bases outside the gene matches: 6. CDR3 nucleotides: TGTGCCACCTCCGGGACAGGGAATGGCTACACCTTC. Translation gives CATSGTGNGYTF.

The chain links TRBV2 to TRBJ2-3, with 13 positions matching TRBD2. J gave up 3 bases and V 4 bases, and 4 bases lay outside the gene matches. Germline assignment: CDR1 SNHLY and CDR2 FYNNEI. The CDR3 has 16 amino acids. Written as DNA, the CDR3 is TGTGCCAGCAGTGCGGGACTAGCGGGAAGAACAGATACGCAGTATTTT. This sequence encodes CASSAGLAGRTDTQYF.

V usage is TRBV28 and J usage is TRBJ2-2; 8 bases fit TRBD2. Germline V gives CDR1 MDHEN, CDR2 SYDVKM. The CDR3 loop spans 17 amino acids. V lost 5 bases, J lost 2 bases, and 10 bases stayed unmatched. CDR3 in amino acids: CASSPNIGGVNTGELFF. The CDR3 DNA reads TGTGCCAGCAGTCCTAACATCGGGGGGGTAAACACCGGGGAGCTGTTTTTT.

This clone was detected only once. A much larger clone is a single base away; this may be a read error. V usage is TRBV23-1 and J usage is TRBJ2-5; possibly TRBD1 or TRBD2 for D (5 bases each). TRBV23-1 is annotated as an ORF whose role is uncertain. The CDR3 consists of 13 residues. V lost 10 bases and J lost 7, with 19 bases in between. The CDR3 bases are TGCGCCAACGGTCGGGATAGTGGGGGGACCCAGTACTTC. This sequence encodes CANGRDSGGTQYF.

The genes are TRBV7-9 and TRBJ2-2; 8 bases map to TRBD1. This CDR3 is 12 amino acids long. The ends lost 4 bases at V and 13 bases at J; junction bases unmatched: 5. Germline CDR1 reads SEHNR; CDR2 reads FQNEAQ (reference sequence). The CDR3 nucleotides are TGTGCCAGCAGCTACGGACAGGGTAGGCTGTTTTTT. Translated, it gives CASSYGQGRLFF.

The V gene is TRBV25-1, the J gene TRBJ1-5; D remains ambiguous. Germline lookup yields CDR1 MGHDK and CDR2 SYGVNS. CDR3 length equals 16 residues. Trimming shortened V by 0 bases and J by 0 bases, and 9 bases separated the two germline ends. CDR3 sequence: CASSEYWEYSNQPQHF. DNA for the CDR3: TGTGCCAGCAGTGAATATTGGGAGTATAGCAATCAGCCCCAGCATTTT.

As concerns this clone: Other DNA sequences in the same sample also yield this CDR3. The V and J genes are TRBV9 and TRBJ1-4; D remains ambiguous. Germline V gene data show CDR1 as SGDLS and CDR2 as YYNGEE. The CDR3 covers 13 residues. Trimming took 2 bases from V and 5 from J, leaving 7 bases between them. For the CDR3, the DNA is TGTGCCAGCAGCGTTCGCCCCAATGAAAAACTGTTTTTT. Translating it yields CASSVRPNEKLFF.

This clone has a handful of counts. This chain uses TRBV27 with TRBJ1-2, with D possibly TRBD1 on 6 matching bases. Germline CDR1 and CDR2: MNHEY and SMNVEV (reference sequence). Trimming took 5 bases from V and 4 from J, leaving 20 bases between them. This CDR3 spans 16 amino acids. The CDR3 DNA is TGTGCCAGCAGTCGCCGTGTGGACAGCTATTTCTATGGCTACACCTTC. Translating gives CASSRRVDSYFYGYTF.

In its sample, this clone was seen a few times. The chain uses TRBV7-3 and TRBJ2-1; 9 bases agree with TRBD2. CDR3 length: 15 residues. Trimming cost V 5 bases and J 4 bases; bases outside gene matches: 6. CDR1 SGHTA and CDR2 FQGTGA come from the germline V gene. For the CDR3, the DNA is TGTGCCAGCAGCCAAGGACTAGCGCGTTACAATGAGCAGTTCTTC. It specifies CASSQGLARYNEQFF.

The chain combines TRBV6-6 with TRBJ1-2; D gene unclear. CDR1 and CDR2 from the germline V gene are MNHNY and SVGAGI (reference sequence). The V and J ends lost 2 bases and 8 bases respectively, with 12 bases between them. The length of the CDR3 is 13 residues. The CDR3 DNA is TGTGCCAGCAGTTACGGGATATCAACGGGCTACACCTTC. Amino acid sequence: CASSYGISTGYTF.

The chain has TRBV5-6 and TRBJ1-1; D possibly corresponds to TRBD1 (6 bases). This CDR3 spans 16 amino acids. Germline V gene lookup returns CDR1 SGHDT and CDR2 YYEEEE. With 4 bases removed from V and 0 bases from J, the gap between germline ends came to 16 bases. This chain's CDR3 is CASSPNPTGLNTEAFF. DNA of the CDR3: TGTGCCAGCAGCCCAAACCCGACAGGATTGAACACTGAAGCTTTCTTT.

The rearrangement links TRBV25-1 to TRBJ2-3; 7 bases are a match to TRBD1. The junction had 4 bases not matched to a gene; V was cut back by 4 bases and J by 6 bases. Germline V gene lookup returns CDR1 MGHDK and CDR2 SYGVNS. The CDR3 extends over 13 amino acids. CDR3 loop: CASSATGIDTQYF. The CDR3 DNA sequence: TGTGCCAGCAGTGCGACAGGGATCGATACGCAGTATTTT. The whole variable domain, filled in from reference TRBV25-1 and TRBJ2-3, reads EADIYQTPRYLVIGTGKKITLECSQTMGHDKMYWYQQDPGMELHLIHYSYGVNSTEKGDLSSESTVSRIRTEHFPLTLESARPSHTSQYLCASSATGIDTQYFGPGTRLTVL.